These 30 T cell receptor beta chains share one sample of origin, sequenced in a study of a mutant IDH1 vaccine in newly diagnosed glioma. As for time point: baseline, week 1 (first vaccination visit). The treatment was: pre-vaccination baseline after standard-of-care therapy. Method: immunoSEQ multiplex PCR; TCRdb's copy keeps in-frame clones and lacks some. Of around 100,000 clones listed, 82% are singletons. The sequences come from PBMCs, collected from a glioma patient treated with radiotherapy, temozolomide or both. The receptors shown here come from a man in his forties with glioma. Some clones in this sample may be carry-over from other donors' samples.

The chain joins TRBV21-1 to TRBJ2-2; TRBD1, the table's D call, lacks a check against the DNA. TRBV21-1 is deemed a pseudogene. The CDR3 sequence is 13 residues long. This CDR3 is CASNPTVDGELFF. The CDR3 DNA reads TGTGCCAGCAACCCGACAGTGGACGGGGAGCTGTTTTTT.

The V call is TRBV10-3, the J call TRBJ1-1; the match to TRBD1 covers 7 bases. The CDR3 is 15 amino acids. Trimming took 2 bases from V and 5 from J; bases not matched to a gene: 8. Germline V CDR1 and CDR2: ENHRY, SYGVKD. CDR3 residues: CAISEGNRGDTEAFF. Here the CDR3 DNA reads TGTGCCATCAGTGAGGGAAACAGGGGAGATACTGAAGCTTTCTTT.

The chain employs TRBV5-4 and TRBJ2-6, with D perhaps TRBD2 (6 bases). The CDR3 runs to 15 residues. The ends were cut back, 4 bases at V and 0 bases at J, with 8 bases in the middle. Germline V gene sequence: CDR1 SGHNT, CDR2 YYREEE (reference sequence). CDR3 nucleotides: TGTGCCAGCAGCCTGGGGGGCTCTGGGGCCAACGTCCTGACTTTC. This encodes CASSLGGSGANVLTF.

The V gene is TRBV6-5, the J gene TRBJ1-2; a weak D match, TRBD1 (5 bases). From germline, CDR1 is MNHEY and CDR2 SVGAGI. The CDR3 has 13 amino acids. Trimming took off 4 bases at V and 4 bases at J, with 10 bases between the two ends. CDR3 in amino acids: CASSFPGTYGYTF. DNA of the CDR3: TGTGCCAGCAGTTTCCCGGGGACCTATGGCTACACCTTC.

This clone was seen more than once but under ten times. This chain links TRBV2 with TRBJ2-7, with 11 bases fitting TRBD1. The CDR3 is 15 residues long. Per the germline V gene, CDR1 is SNHLY and CDR2 is FYNNEI. J was trimmed by 0 bases and V by 5 bases; bases with no gene match: 3. The CDR3 reads CASSRDRGTSYEQYF. The DNA of the CDR3 is TGTGCCAGCAGTCGGGACAGGGGGACCTCCTACGAGCAGTACTTC.

This chain uses TRBV10-2 with TRBJ2-7; TRBD1 matches at 7 bases. V trimming: 8 bases; J trimming: 3 bases; junction bases outside the gene matches: 7. The CDR3 length is 13 residues. Per the germline V gene, CDR1 is WSHSY and CDR2 is SAAADI. The CDR3 protein is CASLQGPDYEQYF. CDR3 nucleotides: TGCGCCAGCCTACAGGGGCCTGACTACGAGCAGTACTTC.

The chain recombines TRBV4-1 with TRBJ2-5, with D tentatively TRBD1 or TRBD2 (6 bases each). With 4 bases removed from V and 1 base from J, the gap between germline ends came to 13 bases. CDR3 length: 15 residues. Germline V lookup: CDR1 MGHRA, CDR2 YSYEKL. The CDR3 loop is CASSPRGGTQETQYF. CDR3 nucleotide sequence: TGCGCCAGCAGCCCTAGAGGGGGGACCCAAGAGACCCAGTACTTC.

This chain joins TRBV2 and TRBJ2-7; 10 nucleotides line up with TRBD1. Germline V gene lookup returns CDR1 SNHLY and CDR2 FYNNEI. The CDR3 runs 14 residues. With V trimmed by 6 bases and J by 7 bases, 9 bases remained unmatched. The CDR3 protein is CASRRQGAAGEQYF. The CDR3 coding sequence is TGTGCCAGCAGACGACAGGGGGCGGCTGGGGAGCAGTACTTC. Together with reference TRBV2 and TRBJ2-7, the CDR3 gives the full variable domain: EPEVTQTPSHQVTQMGQEVILRCVPISNHLYFYWYRQILGQKVEFLVSFYNNEISEKSEIFDDQFSVERPDGSNFTLKIRSTKLEDSAMYFCASRRQGAAGEQYFGPGTRLTVT.

This clone appeared a few times. The chain couples TRBV6-1 to TRBJ1-3; D not resolved. The CDR3 spans 13 residues. Trimming removed 7 bases at V and 1 base at J, with 8 bases between. Germline CDR1 reads MNHNS; CDR2 reads SASEGT. This CDR3 is CASTRVSGNTIYF. The CDR3 bases are TGTGCCAGCACGAGGGTGTCTGGAAACACCATATATTTT.

This sequence joins TRBV13 and TRBJ2-5; possibly TRBD2 for D (5 bases). Trimming removed 5 bases from V and 1 base from J, with 11 bases in between. The germline CDR1 and CDR2 sequences are PRHDT and FYEKMQ (reference sequence). The length of the CDR3 is 14 residues. CDR3 protein: CASSRGRVQETQYF. CDR3 DNA sequence: TGTGCCAGCAGCCGGGGAAGGGTCCAAGAGACCCAGTACTTC. The variable domain in full, with the rest retrieved from reference TRBV13 and TRBJ2-5, is AAGVIQSPRHLIKEKRETATLKCYPIPRHDTVYWYQQGPGQDPQFLISFYEKMQSDKGSIPDRFSAQQFSDYHSELNMSSLELGDSALYFCASSRGRVQETQYFGPGTRLLVL.

The genes are TRBV4-1 and TRBJ2-7; 10 bases line up with TRBD1. The CDR3 has 15 amino acids. The J segment lost 4 bases and the V segment lost 3 bases, leaving 6 bases of the junction unmatched. Germline V gene sequence: CDR1 MGHRA, CDR2 YSYEKL. The CDR3 loop is CASSQNAGQGYEQYF. CDR3 nucleotide sequence: TGCGCCAGCAGCCAGAACGCGGGACAGGGGTACGAGCAGTACTTC.

The chain combines TRBV6-1 with TRBJ1-1; D unclear. Per the germline V gene, CDR1 is MNHNS and CDR2 is SASEGT. CDR3 length: 13 amino acids. V gave up 2 bases and J gave up 11 bases, with 15 bases separating them. The CDR3 nucleotides read TGTGCCAGCAGTGAAACCCCGGGTGGGCGGGCTTTCTTT. It yields the protein CASSETPGGRAFF.

This clone occurred once. The chain has TRBV29-1 and TRBJ1-2; no definite D call. V was cut by 4 bases and J by 3 bases, with 9 bases left in between. The CDR3 consists of 12 residues. CDR1 is SQVTM, CDR2 ANQGSEA, per germline. The CDR3 is CSVARVDYGYTF. CDR3 in DNA: TGCAGCGTTGCCCGGGTCGACTATGGCTACACCTTC.

This chain uses TRBV11-2 with TRBJ2-5; D is uncertain. This CDR3 is built from 13 residues. Germline V gene data show CDR1 as SGHAT and CDR2 as FQNNGV. Trimming took 1 base from V and 7 from J, leaving 10 bases between them. The CDR3 nucleotides read TGTGCCAGCAGCTTAGGTTACGATGGGACCCAGTACTTC. Translation gives CASSLGYDGTQYF.

V is TRBV6-5 and J is TRBJ1-5, with D tentatively TRBD1 (5 bases). The CDR3 sequence is 15 residues long. CDR1 is MNHEY and CDR2 is SVGAGI in the germline V gene. V was trimmed by 6 bases and J by 6 bases, leaving 18 bases between them. In DNA, the CDR3 is TGTGCCAGCAGGGAGGGAGGGGAGGAGAGTCAGCCCCAGCATTTT. Protein product: CASREGGEESQPQHF.

The gene calls are TRBV18 and TRBJ1-5; 9 nucleotides agree with TRBD1. This CDR3 has 14 residues. The germline gives CDR1 KGHSH, CDR2 LQKENI. V lost 6 bases, J lost 4 bases, and 4 bases stayed unmatched. In nucleotides, the CDR3 is TGTGCCAGCTCGCCCGGGACAGGGAATCAGCCCCAGCATTTT. Its translation is CASSPGTGNQPQHF.

DNA for the CDR3: TGCAGCGTCTTCAGGGTCAGCGGGGAGCTGTTTTTT. Translated: CSVFRVSGELFF. This chain uses TRBV29-1 with TRBJ2-2; D might be TRBD1 (5 bases). Deletions cut 6 bases from V and 7 bases from J, with 12 bases between. CDR1 and CDR2 from the germline V gene are SQVTM and ANQGSEA. This CDR3 has 12 amino acids.

The V call is TRBV5-1, the J call TRBJ2-7; 7 bases agree with TRBD1. The CDR3 length is 16 residues. The germline V gene has CDR1 SGHRS and CDR2 YFSETQ. With 0 bases clipped from V and 1 base from J, the junction kept 7 bases outside the gene matches. The CDR3 DNA reads as TGCGCCAGCAGCTTGGGACAGGGCGGTCCTTCCTACGAGCAGTACTTC. Translation gives CASSLGQGGPSYEQYF.

The CDR3 reads CASRDYREGEKLFF. The DNA of the CDR3 is TGTGCCAGCAGGGATTACAGGGAGGGTGAAAAACTGTTTTTT. The chain carries TRBV6-6 and TRBJ1-4; weak D call: TRBD1 (6 bases). Per the germline V gene, CDR1 is MNHNY and CDR2 is SVGAGI (reference sequence). This CDR3 is 14 amino acids long. V lost 6 bases and J lost 7, with 15 bases in between.

The V call is TRBV25-1, the J call TRBJ1-6; perhaps TRBD1 as D (6 bases). CDR3 length: 14 residues. CDR1 and CDR2 from the germline V gene are MGHDK and SYGVNS. V dropped 2 bases and J dropped 6 bases, with 8 bases sitting between them. CDR3 sequence reads: CASSEQQGNSPLHF. The CDR3, as DNA: TGTGCCAGCAGTGAACAACAGGGTAATTCACCCCTCCACTTT.

This chain connects TRBV2 to TRBJ1-2; D is unresolved. Trimming shortened V by 4 bases and J by 8 bases, and 8 bases separated the two germline ends. CDR3 length equals 11 residues. Germline V gene lookup returns CDR1 SNHLY and CDR2 FYNNEI. CDR3 in amino acids: CASSGGLGYTF. CDR3 sequence (DNA): TGTGCCAGCAGTGGCGGGTTGGGCTACACCTTC.

This clone was seen just once. The chain has TRBV30 and TRBJ1-2; D unclear. The CDR3 extends over 11 amino acids. Germline V lookup: CDR1 GTSNPN, CDR2 SVGIG (reference sequence). V lost 1 base and J lost 6, with 6 bases in between. The CDR3 loop reads CAWSGRNGYTF. CDR3 DNA sequence: TGTGCCTGGAGTGGGAGGAATGGCTACACCTTC.

The chain has TRBV6-1 and TRBJ2-7, with a tentative D call TRBD2 (5 bases). Germline V gene data show CDR1 as MNHNS and CDR2 as SASEGT. Trimming took off 1 base at V and 2 bases at J, with 9 bases between the two ends. This CDR3 contains 14 residues. The CDR3: CASSEGPGTYEQYF. DNA of the CDR3: TGTGCCAGCAGTGAAGGGCCGGGGACCTACGAGCAGTACTTC.

The chain couples TRBV9 to TRBJ1-5; D gene ambiguous. The CDR3 totals 15 residues. Trimming cost V 0 bases and J 6 bases, with 13 bases left between them. CDR1 is SGDLS and CDR2 is YYNGEE in the germline V gene. This CDR3 reads CASSVAAGNGQPQHF. In nucleotides, the CDR3 is TGTGCCAGCAGCGTAGCGGCAGGAAACGGTCAGCCCCAGCATTTT.

This clone was found once. The J gene is TRBJ2-6, the V gene TRBV7-3; a weak D match, TRBD2 (6 bases). The CDR3 spans 16 residues. Germline-derived CDR1 and CDR2 are SGHTA and FQGTGA. The germline V and J ends were trimmed by 1 base and 4 bases, with 11 bases remaining between them. Written as DNA, the CDR3 is TGTGCCAGCAGCTTAATTGCGGGATCAGGGGCCAACGTCCTGACTTTC. Translation: CASSLIAGSGANVLTF. The variable domain in full, with the rest retrieved from reference TRBV7-3 and TRBJ2-6, is GAGVSQTPSNKVTEKGKYVELRCDPISGHTALYWYRQSLGQGPEFLIYFQGTGAADDSGLPNDRFFAVRPEGSVSTLKIQRTERGDSAVYLCASSLIAGSGANVLTFGAGSRLTVL.

The CDR3 DNA reads TGTGCCAGCAGCTTAGGATCCGGAGGGGGGGCCACCTACAATGAGCAGTTCTTC. Translated, it gives CASSLGSGGGATYNEQFF. The chain recombines TRBV7-9 with TRBJ2-1; D is possibly TRBD2 (7 bases). The CDR3 spans 18 residues. CDR1 and CDR2 (germline): SEHNR, FQNEAQ (reference sequence). V lost 1 base and J 2 bases, leaving 18 bases between the germline ends.

CDR3 sequence: CASSFMATEAFF. As DNA, the CDR3 is TGTGCCAGCAGCTTTATGGCGACTGAAGCTTTCTTT. The J gene is TRBJ1-1, the V gene TRBV5-4, with unresolved D. The length of the CDR3 is 12 residues. Germline CDR1 is SGHNT and CDR2 is YYREEE (reference sequence). With 2 bases removed from V and 5 bases from J, the gap between germline ends came to 7 bases.

This chain links TRBV21-1 with TRBJ2-4; TRBD1, as called in the table, went unchecked against the DNA. TRBV21-1 is a listed pseudogene. There are 15 residues in the CDR3. The CDR3 spells CASKPPQGTKNIQYF. CDR3 nucleotides: TGTGCCAGCAAGCCCCCACAGGGGACCAAAAACATTCAGTACTTC.

This chain links TRBV5-4 with TRBJ2-7; D is unresolved. The V and J ends lost 5 bases and 2 bases respectively, with 8 bases between them. The CDR3 length is 12 residues. Germline CDR1 reads SGHNT; CDR2 reads YYREEE (reference sequence). The DNA of the CDR3 is TGTGCCAGCAGTTCCGGACCCTACGAGCAGTACTTC. Encoded protein: CASSSGPYEQYF. The entire variable domain, with the rest obtained from reference TRBV5-4 and TRBJ2-7, is as follows: ETGVTQSPTHLIKTRGQQVTLRCSSQSGHNTVSWYQQALGQGPQFIFQYYREEENGRGNFPPRFSGLQFPNYSSELNVNALELDDSALYLCASSSGPYEQYFGPGTRLTVT.

The chain combines TRBV2 with TRBJ2-7; D perhaps matches TRBD2 (6 bases). Between the trimmed V and J ends, which lost 6 bases and 1 base, there was a span of 13 bases. The CDR3 length is 14 residues. Germline V gene sequence: CDR1 SNHLY, CDR2 FYNNEI. The chain's CDR3 is CASRRGGKSYEQYF. DNA of the CDR3: TGTGCCAGCAGAAGGGGAGGAAAATCCTACGAGCAGTACTTC.